This T cell receptor beta chain was sequenced during a study of post-analysis software for immune sequencing data. Study conclusions and caveats: F measure showed strong co-clustering of same-batch samples. Compared with controls, patients had more of about 5 TRBV segments, including TRBV5-6, TRBV5-1 and TRBV20-1. Comparison with controls showed significantly lower normalized Chao1 diversity in multiple sclerosis patients.

This clonotype was recorded a few times. Its target is unknown. The CDR3 is 18 residues long. Built from TCR beta cDNA, the libraries had unique molecular identifiers in them. One entry per CDR3 protein, called by TCRdb with MiXCR from the PCR reads. The sample has 650,000 to 850,000 distinct CDR3 sequences; under 70% are singletons. Sequenced input: blood. The gene calls are TRBV21-1 and TRBJ1-2; the table assigns TRBD1, which was not confirmed against the DNA. TRBV21-1 is marked as a pseudogene. This TCR came from a girl under 18 with multiple sclerosis. The CDR3 reads CASREAGRDTLLIYGYTF. The CDR3, as DNA: TGTGCCAGCAGGGAAGCGGGTCGGGACACTCTCCTCATATATGGCTACACCTTC.